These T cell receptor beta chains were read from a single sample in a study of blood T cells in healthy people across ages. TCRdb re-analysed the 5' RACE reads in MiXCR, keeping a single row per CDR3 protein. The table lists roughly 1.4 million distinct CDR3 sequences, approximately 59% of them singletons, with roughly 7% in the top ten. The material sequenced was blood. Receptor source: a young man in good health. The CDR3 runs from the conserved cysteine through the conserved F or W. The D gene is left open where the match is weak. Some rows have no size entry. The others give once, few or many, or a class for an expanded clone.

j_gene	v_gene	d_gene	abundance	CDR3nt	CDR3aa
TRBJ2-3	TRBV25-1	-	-	TGTGCCAGCAGCCCCGGAGGGGGACCTTCCTACACAGATACGCAGTATTTT	CASSPGGGPSYTDTQYF
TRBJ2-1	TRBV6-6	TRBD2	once	TGTGCCAGCAGTTACACAGCTAGCGGGAGCTCCTACAATGAGCAGTTCTTC	CASSYTASGSSYNEQFF
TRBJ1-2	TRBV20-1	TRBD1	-	TGCAGTGCTCGAGGACAGGGGATCTATGGCTACACCTTC	CSARGQGIYGYTF
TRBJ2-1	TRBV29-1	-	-	TGCAGCGCCCTAGGTAGCTCCTACAATGAGCGGTTCTTC	CSALGSSYNERFF
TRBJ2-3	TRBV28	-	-	TGTGCCAGCAGCCCGATCTTCGAAGTCACAGATACGCAGTATTTT	CASSPIFEVTDTQYF
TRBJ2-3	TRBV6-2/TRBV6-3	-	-	TGTGCCAGCAGTTATCACTACCGGCCAGGGTTGGCAGATACGCAGTATTTT	CASSYHYRPGLADTQYF
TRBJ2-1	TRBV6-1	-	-	TGTGCCAGCAGTGAAACCGGGGTGCGGTTCTTC	CASSETGVRFF
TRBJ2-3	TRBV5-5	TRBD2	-	TGTGCCAGCAGCATAACTAGCGGGACAGATACGCAGTATTTT	CASSITSGTDTQYF
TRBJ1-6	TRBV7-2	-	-	TGTGCCAGCAGCTCCCCATCTTTGGGCGTTGATTCACCCCTCCACTTT	CASSSPSLGVDSPLHF
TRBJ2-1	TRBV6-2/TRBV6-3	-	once	TGTGCCAGCAGTTACTCCCCCGGGGCTAGCTATGAGCAGTTCTTC	CASSYSPGASYEQFF
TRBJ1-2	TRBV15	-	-	TGTGCCACCAGCGTACAAAGGACAGATAAGGGCTATGGCTACACCTTC	CATSVQRTDKGYGYTF